The clone carrying this T cell receptor beta chain was counted many times. Its antigen remains unidentified. The sample is drawn from a study of read filtering for tumor transcriptome and immune sequencing. Study as a whole: Whole-transcriptome libraries were prepared after DNase treatment. Per sample, TCR-region reads ranged about 4.05 to 11 million by IR-seq, roughly 80 to 1,300 by RNA-seq.

Molecular barcoded adaptors covering alpha/delta and beta/gamma chains were used on approximately 440 ng RNA. One entry per CDR3 protein results from TCRdb running MiXCR on the reads. The table includes tens of thousands of distinct CDR3 sequences, roughly an eighth detected once. Study observations and caveats: Dropping single-read clonotypes raised IR-seq and RNA-seq shared-clonotype correlation.

The CDR3 is made up of 20 amino acids. Germline trimming cut 5 bases from V and 6 bases from J; bases unmatched to any gene: 27. Germline loops: CDR1 SEHNR, CDR2 FQNEAQ (reference sequence). V gene TRBV7-9 combines with J gene TRBJ2-7, with 8 bases lining up with TRBD1. The clonotype was recovered from a donor at least 40 years old with multiple myeloma. The specimen sequenced was a population of CD138-negative cells sorted from bone marrow. The CDR3 region has the DNA TGTGCCAGCAGCCTTAAGGGAGTTGCCCTTCCCGGGACAGGACATCCCGAGCAGTACTTC. Protein product: CASSLKGVALPGTGHPEQYF.